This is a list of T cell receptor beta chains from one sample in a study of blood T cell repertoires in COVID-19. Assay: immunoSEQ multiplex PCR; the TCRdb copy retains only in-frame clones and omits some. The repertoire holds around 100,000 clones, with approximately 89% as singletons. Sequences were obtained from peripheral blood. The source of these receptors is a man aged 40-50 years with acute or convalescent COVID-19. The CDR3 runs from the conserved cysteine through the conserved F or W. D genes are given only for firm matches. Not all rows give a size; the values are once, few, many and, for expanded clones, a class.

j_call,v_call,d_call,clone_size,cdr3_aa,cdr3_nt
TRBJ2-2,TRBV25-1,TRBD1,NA,CASSSGQGANTGELFF,TGTGCCAGCAGTTCGGGACAGGGGGCTAACACCGGGGAGCTGTTTTTT
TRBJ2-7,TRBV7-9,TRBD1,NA,CASSSTGEGREQYF,TGTGCCAGCAGTTCGACAGGGGAAGGACGCGAGCAGTACTTC
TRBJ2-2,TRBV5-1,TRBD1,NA,CASSLAPRTGINTGELFF,TGCGCCAGCAGCTTGGCCCCCCGGACAGGGATCAACACCGGGGAGCTGTTTTTT
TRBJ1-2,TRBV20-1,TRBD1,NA,CSASESGTAIDGYTF,TGCAGTGCTAGTGAATCCGGGACAGCCATAGATGGCTACACCTTC
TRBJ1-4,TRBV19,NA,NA,CASRTGATNEKLFF,TGTGCCAGTCGAACGGGGGCAACTAATGAAAAACTGTTTTTT
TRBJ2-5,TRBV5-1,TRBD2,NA,CASSTAGDVRETQYF,TGCGCCAGCAGTACGGCGGGAGATGTTCGAGAGACCCAGTACTTC
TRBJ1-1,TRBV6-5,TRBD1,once,CASSDRASMNTEAFF,TGTGCCAGCAGCGACAGGGCCTCTATGAACACTGAAGCTTTCTTT
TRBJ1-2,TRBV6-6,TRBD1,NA,CASSSLTGIDYGYTF,TGTGCCAGCAGTTCCCTGACAGGGATTGACTATGGCTACACCTTC
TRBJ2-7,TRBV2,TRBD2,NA,CASSSTSGSYEQYF,TGTGCCAGCAGCTCGACTAGCGGCTCCTACGAGCAGTACTTC
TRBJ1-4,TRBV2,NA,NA,CASSQRQVYNEKLFF,TGTGCCAGCAGTCAAAGACAAGTATATAATGAAAAACTGTTTTTT
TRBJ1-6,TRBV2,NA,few,CASSEQVGPKGTPLHF,TGTGCCAGCAGTGAGCAGGTGGGGCCTAAGGGGACACCCCTCCACTTT
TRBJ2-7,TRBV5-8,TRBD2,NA,CASTKLYGAGGTYEQYF,TGTGCCAGCACCAAGTTGTATGGAGCGGGGGGGACCTACGAGCAGTACTTC
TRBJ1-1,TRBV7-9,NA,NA,CASSLVQMNTEAFF,TGTGCCAGCAGCTTAGTCCAGATGAACACTGAAGCTTTCTTT
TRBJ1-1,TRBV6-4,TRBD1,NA,CASSGQGANTEAFF,TGTGCCAGCAGTGGACAGGGGGCGAACACTGAAGCTTTCTTT
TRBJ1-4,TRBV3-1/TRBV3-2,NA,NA,CASRQINEKLFF,TGTGCCTCTAGACAGATAAATGAAAAACTGTTTTTT
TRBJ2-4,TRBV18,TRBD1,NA,CASSRPTGGLAKNIQYF,TGTGCCAGCTCCCGACCAACAGGGGGCCTAGCCAAAAACATTCAGTACTTC
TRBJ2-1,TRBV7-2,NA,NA,CASSLRGASYNEQFF,TGTGCCAGCAGCTTGCGCGGAGCCAGCTACAATGAGCAGTTCTTC
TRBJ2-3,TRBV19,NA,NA,CASSTGLIPSTDTQYF,TGTGCCAGTAGTACGGGACTGATTCCTAGCACAGATACGCAGTATTTT
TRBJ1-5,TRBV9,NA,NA,CASSKGGQPQHF,TGTGCCAGCAGCAAAGGCGGTCAGCCCCAGCATTTT
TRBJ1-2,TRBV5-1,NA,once,CASSRGGGYGYTF,TGCGCCAGCAGTCGTGGAGGAGGTTATGGCTACACCTTC
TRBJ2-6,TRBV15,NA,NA,CATSSPSGANVLTF,TGTGCCACCAGCAGCCCATCTGGGGCCAACGTCCTGACTTTC
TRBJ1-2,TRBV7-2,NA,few,CASQELMDGYTF,TGTGCCAGTCAGGAACTTATGGATGGCTACACCTTC
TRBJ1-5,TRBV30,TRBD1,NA,CAWSSWTGVITNQPQHF,TGTGCCTGGAGTTCGTGGACAGGGGTGATTACGAATCAGCCCCAGCATTTT
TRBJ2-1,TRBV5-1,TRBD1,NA,CASSKDRGGGDEQFF,TGCGCCAGCAGCAAAGACAGGGGGGGAGGCGATGAGCAGTTCTTC
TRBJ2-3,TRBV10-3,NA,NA,CAISDLVLATDTQYF,TGTGCCATCAGTGATCTCGTACTAGCTACAGATACGCAGTATTTT
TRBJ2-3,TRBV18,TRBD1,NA,CASSPRQGRLTDTQYF,TGTGCCAGCTCACCACGACAGGGAAGGCTCACAGATACGCAGTATTTT
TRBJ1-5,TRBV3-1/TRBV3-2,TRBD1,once,CASSQDKWPGGQPQHF,TGTGCCAGCAGCCAAGATAAGTGGCCAGGGGGTCAGCCCCAGCATTTT
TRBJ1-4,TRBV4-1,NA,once,CASSQVGVVSEKLFF,TGCGCCAGCAGCCAAGTAGGGGTGGTTAGTGAAAAACTGTTTTTT
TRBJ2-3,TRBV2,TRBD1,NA,CASTRDRGADTQYF,TGTGCCAGCACCAGAGACAGGGGGGCAGATACGCAGTATTTT
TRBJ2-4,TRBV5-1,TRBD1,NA,CASSQTGNIQYF,TGCGCCAGCAGCCAGACAGGGAACATTCAGTACTTC
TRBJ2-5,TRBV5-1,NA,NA,CATRTGSSGQETQYF,TGCGCCACCAGGACCGGGAGTTCGGGGCAAGAGACCCAGTACTTC
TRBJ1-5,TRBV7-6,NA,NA,CASSLAPGQSNQPQHF,TGTGCCAGCAGCTTAGCTCCGGGACAAAGCAATCAGCCCCAGCATTTT
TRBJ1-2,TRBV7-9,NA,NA,CASSFVPGLSDGYTF,TGTGCCAGCAGCTTTGTTCCGGGACTAAGCGATGGCTACACCTTC
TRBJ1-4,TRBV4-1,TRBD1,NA,CASSPTGGVSNEKLFF,TGCGCCAGCAGTCCGACAGGGGGAGTGTCTAATGAAAAACTGTTTTTT